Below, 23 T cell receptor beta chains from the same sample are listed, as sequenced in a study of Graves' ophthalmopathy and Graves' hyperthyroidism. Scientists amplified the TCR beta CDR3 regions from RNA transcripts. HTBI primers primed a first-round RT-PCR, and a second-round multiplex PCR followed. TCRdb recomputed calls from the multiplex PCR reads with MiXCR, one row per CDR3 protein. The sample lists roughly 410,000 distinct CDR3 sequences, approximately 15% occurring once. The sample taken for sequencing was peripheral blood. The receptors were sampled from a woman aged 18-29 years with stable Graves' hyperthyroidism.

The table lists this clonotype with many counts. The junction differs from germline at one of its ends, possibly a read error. CDR3 region: CASTKGPTQGTQYF. For the CDR3, the DNA is TGTGCCAGCACTAAGGGCCCTACCCAAGGGACCCAGTACTTC. V usage is TRBV2 and J usage is TRBJ2-5; D gene unclear. CDR1 SNHLY and CDR2 FYNNEI come from the germline V gene. The CDR3 consists of 14 residues.

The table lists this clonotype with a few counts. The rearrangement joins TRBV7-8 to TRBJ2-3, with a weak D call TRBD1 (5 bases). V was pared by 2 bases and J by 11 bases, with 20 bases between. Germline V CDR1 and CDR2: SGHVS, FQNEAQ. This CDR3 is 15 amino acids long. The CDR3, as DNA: TGTGCCAGCAGCTTAAGAAGGGGTTCCCTAAGGATGCAGTATTTT. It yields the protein CASSLRRGSLRMQYF.

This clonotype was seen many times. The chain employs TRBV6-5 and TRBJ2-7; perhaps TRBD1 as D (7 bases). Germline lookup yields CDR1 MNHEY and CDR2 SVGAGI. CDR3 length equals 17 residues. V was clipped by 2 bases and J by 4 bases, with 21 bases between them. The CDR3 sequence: CASSYLPQAGGWYEQYF. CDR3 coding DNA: TGTGCCAGCAGTTACCTTCCCCAGGCAGGGGGGTGGTACGAGCAGTACTTC.

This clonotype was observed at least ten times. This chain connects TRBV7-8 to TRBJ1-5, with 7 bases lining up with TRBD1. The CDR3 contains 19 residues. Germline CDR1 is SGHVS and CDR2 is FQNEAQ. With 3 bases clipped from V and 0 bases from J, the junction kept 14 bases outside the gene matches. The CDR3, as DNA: TGTGCCAGCAGCTTTTTGCCGAACAGGGGCAGTAATAGCAATCAGCCCCAGCATTTT. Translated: CASSFLPNRGSNSNQPQHF. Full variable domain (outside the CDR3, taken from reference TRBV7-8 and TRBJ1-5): GAGVSQSPRYKVAKRGQDVALRCDPISGHVSLFWYQQALGQGPEFLTYFQNEAQLDKSGLPSDRFFAERPEGSVSTLKIQRTQQEDSAVYLCASSFLPNRGSNSNQPQHFGDGTRLSIL.

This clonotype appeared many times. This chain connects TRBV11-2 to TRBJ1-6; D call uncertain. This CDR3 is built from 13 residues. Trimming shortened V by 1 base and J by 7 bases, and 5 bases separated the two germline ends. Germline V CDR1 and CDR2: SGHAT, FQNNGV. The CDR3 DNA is TGTGCCAGCAGCTTAGCGGAGAATTCACCCCTCCACTTT. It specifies CASSLAENSPLHF.

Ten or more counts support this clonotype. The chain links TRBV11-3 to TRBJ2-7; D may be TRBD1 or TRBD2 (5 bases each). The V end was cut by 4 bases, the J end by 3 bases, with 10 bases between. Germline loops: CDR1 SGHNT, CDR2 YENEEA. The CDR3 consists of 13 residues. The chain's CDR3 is CASSWGPHYEQYF. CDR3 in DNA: TGTGCCAGCAGCTGGGGACCGCACTACGAGCAGTACTTC.

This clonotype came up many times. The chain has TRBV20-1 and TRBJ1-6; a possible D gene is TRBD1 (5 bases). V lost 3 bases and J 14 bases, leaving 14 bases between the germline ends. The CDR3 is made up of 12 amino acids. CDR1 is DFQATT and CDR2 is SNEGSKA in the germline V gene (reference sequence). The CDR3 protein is CSASPAEGALHF. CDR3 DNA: TGCAGTGCTAGCCCGGCGGAAGGGGCCCTCCACTTT.

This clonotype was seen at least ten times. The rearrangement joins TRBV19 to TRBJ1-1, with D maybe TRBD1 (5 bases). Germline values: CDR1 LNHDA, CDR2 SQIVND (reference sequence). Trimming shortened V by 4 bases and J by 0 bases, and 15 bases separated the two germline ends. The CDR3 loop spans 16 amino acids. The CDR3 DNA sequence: TGTGCCAGTAGTACCCCCCTTCAGGGCATGAACACTGAAGCTTTCTTT. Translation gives CASSTPLQGMNTEAFF.

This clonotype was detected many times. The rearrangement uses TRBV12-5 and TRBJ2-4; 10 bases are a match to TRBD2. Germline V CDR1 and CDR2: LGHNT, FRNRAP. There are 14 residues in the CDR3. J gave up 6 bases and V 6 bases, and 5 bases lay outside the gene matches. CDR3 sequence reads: CASGLAGASNIQYF. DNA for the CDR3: TGTGCTAGTGGCCTAGCGGGGGCCTCAAACATTCAGTACTTC. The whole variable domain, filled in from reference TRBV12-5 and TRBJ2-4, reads DARVTQTPRHKVTEMGQEVTMRCQPILGHNTVFWYRQTMMQGLELLAYFRNRAPLDDSGMPKDRFSAEMPDATLATLKIQPSEPRDSAVYFCASGLAGASNIQYFGAGTRLSVL.

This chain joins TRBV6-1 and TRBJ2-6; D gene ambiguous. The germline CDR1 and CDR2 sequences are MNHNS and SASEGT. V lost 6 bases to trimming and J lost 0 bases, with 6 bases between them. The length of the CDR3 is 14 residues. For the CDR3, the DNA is TGTGCCAGCAGGGCCCCCTCTGGGGCCAACGTCCTGACTTTC. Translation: CASRAPSGANVLTF.

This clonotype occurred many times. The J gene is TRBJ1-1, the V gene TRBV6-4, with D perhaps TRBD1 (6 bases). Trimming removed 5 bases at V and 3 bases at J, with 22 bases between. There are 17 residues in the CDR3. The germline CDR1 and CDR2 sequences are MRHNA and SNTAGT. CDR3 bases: TGTGCCAGCAGTCCCCGTAGGGGGGGTAGCAGGTACACTGAAGCTTTCTTT. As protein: CASSPRRGGSRYTEAFF.

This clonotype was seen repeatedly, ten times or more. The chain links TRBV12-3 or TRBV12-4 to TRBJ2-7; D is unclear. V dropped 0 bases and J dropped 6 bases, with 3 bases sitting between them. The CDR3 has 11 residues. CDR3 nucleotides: TGTGCCAGCAGTTTAGCAGGCGAGCAGTACTTC. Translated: CASSLAGEQYF.

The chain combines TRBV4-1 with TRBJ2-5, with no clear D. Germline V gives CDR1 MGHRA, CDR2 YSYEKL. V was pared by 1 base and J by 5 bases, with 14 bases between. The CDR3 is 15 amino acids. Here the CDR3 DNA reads TGCGCCAGCAGCCAAGTTGGGCCGGTGGGGGAGACCCAGTACTTC. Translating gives CASSQVGPVGETQYF.

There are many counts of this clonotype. This CDR3 is CATRSPDKGGYTF. DNA for the CDR3: TGTGCCACCCGAAGTCCGGATAAAGGAGGCTACACCTTC. The chain combines TRBV10-3 with TRBJ1-2; D ambiguous. Trimming cost V 10 bases and J 8 bases, with 20 bases left between them. CDR3 length: 13 residues. Germline CDR1 and CDR2: ENHRY and SYGVKD.

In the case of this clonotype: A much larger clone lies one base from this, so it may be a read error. The CDR3 DNA reads TGTGCCAGCAGGAATCAGAGGAACTATGGCTACACCTTC. Protein product: CASRNQRNYGYTF. This chain joins TRBV6-1 and TRBJ1-2; D unresolved. From germline, CDR1 is MNHNS and CDR2 SASEGT. This CDR3 region has 13 residues. The V end lost 6 bases, the J end lost 2 bases, and 10 bases lay between the germline ends.

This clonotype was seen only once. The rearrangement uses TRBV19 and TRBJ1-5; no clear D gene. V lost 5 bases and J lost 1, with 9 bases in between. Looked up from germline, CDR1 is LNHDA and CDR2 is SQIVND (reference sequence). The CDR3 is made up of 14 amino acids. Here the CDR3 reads CASSRALSNQPQHF. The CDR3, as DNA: TGTGCCAGTAGTCGGGCCTTAAGCAATCAGCCCCAGCATTTT.

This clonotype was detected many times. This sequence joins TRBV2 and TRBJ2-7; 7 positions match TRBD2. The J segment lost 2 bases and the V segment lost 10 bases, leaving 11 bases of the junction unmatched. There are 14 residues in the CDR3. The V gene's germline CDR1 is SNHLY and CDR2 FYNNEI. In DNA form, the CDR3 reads TGTGCCACTGCCGTTGGGGGGGGTGCCTACGAGCAGTACTTC. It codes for CATAVGGGAYEQYF.

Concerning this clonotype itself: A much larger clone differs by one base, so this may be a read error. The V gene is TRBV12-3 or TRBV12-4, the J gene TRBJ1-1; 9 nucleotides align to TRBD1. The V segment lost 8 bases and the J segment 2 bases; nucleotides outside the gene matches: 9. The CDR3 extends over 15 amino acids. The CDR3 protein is CASCSKGQGNTEAFF. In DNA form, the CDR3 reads TGTGCCAGCTGTTCCAAGGGACAGGGAAACACTGAAGCTTTCTTT.

CDR3 sequence (DNA): TGCAGCGTCACGGGACAGGGGAACACTGAAGCTTTCTTT. Amino acid sequence: CSVTGQGNTEAFF. This chain links TRBV29-1 with TRBJ1-1, with TRBD1 matching over 9 bases. Germline V lookup: CDR1 SQVTM, CDR2 ANQGSEA. CDR3 size: 13 residues. Unmatched junction bases numbered 3, after V lost 6 bases and J lost 1 base.

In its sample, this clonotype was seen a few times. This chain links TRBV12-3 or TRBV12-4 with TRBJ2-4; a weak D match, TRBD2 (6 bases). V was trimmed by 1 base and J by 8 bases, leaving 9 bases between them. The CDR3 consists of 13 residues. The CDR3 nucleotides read TGTGCCAGCAGTTTAGTGGAGGGGCACATTCAGTACTTC. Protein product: CASSLVEGHIQYF.

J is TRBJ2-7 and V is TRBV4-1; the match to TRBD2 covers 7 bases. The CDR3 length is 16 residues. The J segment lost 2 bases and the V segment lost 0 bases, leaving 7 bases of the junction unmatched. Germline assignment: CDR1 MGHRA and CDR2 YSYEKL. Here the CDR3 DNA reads TGCGCCAGCAGCCAAGATCGAAGCGGGGCCACCTACGAGCAGTACTTC. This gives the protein CASSQDRSGATYEQYF.

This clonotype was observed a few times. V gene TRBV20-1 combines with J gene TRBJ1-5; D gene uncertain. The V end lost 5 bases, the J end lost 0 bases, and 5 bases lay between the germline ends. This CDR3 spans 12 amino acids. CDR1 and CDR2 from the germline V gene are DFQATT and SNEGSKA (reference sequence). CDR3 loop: CSAGNSNQPQHF. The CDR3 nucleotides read TGCAGTGCTGGAAATAGCAATCAGCCCCAGCATTTT.

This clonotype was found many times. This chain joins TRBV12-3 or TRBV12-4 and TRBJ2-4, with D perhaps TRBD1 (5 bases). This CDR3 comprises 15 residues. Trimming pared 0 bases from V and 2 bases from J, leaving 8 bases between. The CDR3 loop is CASSLAQGSKNIQYF. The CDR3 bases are TGTGCCAGCAGTTTAGCGCAGGGTTCCAAAAACATTCAGTACTTC.